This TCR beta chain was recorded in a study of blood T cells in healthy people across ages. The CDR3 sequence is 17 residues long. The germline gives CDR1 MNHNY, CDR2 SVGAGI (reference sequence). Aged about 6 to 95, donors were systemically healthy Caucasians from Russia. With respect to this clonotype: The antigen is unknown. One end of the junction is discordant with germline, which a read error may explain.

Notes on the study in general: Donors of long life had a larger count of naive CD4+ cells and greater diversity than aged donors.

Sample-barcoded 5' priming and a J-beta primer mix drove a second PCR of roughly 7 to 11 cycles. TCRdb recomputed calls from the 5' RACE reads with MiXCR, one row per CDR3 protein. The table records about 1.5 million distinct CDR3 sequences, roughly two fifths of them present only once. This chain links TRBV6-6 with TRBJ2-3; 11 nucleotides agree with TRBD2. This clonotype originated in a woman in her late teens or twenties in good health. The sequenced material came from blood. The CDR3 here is CASSDSRLAGRTDTQYF. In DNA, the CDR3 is TGTGCCAGCAGTGACTCCCGACTAGCGGGACGCACAGATACGCAGTATTTT.